This paragraph reports one T cell receptor (beta chain). Its antigen is not identified. The CDR3 is 16 amino acids. V lost 3 bases to trimming and J lost 7 bases, with 16 bases between them. CDR1 is SGHAT, CDR2 FQNNGV, per germline. This record belongs to a study of T cells in Graves' hyperthyroidism and ophthalmopathy. Findings and caveats of the study: Blood samples included most of the expanded thyroid clonotypes exceeding 0.001.

Amplification of TCR beta CDR3 regions was performed using RNA transcripts as template. Primed by the HTBI set, a first-round RT-PCR was run on the TCR CDR3. TCRdb recomputed calls from the multiplex PCR reads with MiXCR, one row per CDR3 protein. The table records hundreds of thousands of distinct CDR3 sequences, about 45% of them present only once. Sequenced input: peripheral blood or thyroid tissue (not recorded which). This chain connects TRBV11-2 to TRBJ1-6; the D is unclear. The TCR sequence derives from an adult man with Graves' disease, either hyperthyroidism or ophthalmopathy (not recorded which). CDR3 residues: CASSLTFRAPNSPLHF. The CDR3 coding sequence is TGTGCCAGCAGCTTGACTTTCCGGGCCCCCAATTCACCCCTCCACTTT.